Listed below are T cell receptor beta chains from one sample, sequenced in a study of T cells in Graves' hyperthyroidism and ophthalmopathy. TCRdb re-called the multiplex PCR reads through MiXCR, storing one row per CDR3 protein. The repertoire has approximately 640,000 distinct CDR3 sequences, roughly 17% of them found once; the top ten carry around 15%. Material for sequencing was blood. All receptors derive from a man aged 45-65 years with Graves' hyperthyroidism. CDR3s include the opening cysteine and the closing phenylalanine or tryptophan. Clone size is stated in some rows and not others, as once, few, many or a class when expanded.

J gene	V gene	clone size	CDR3 protein
TRBJ1-5	TRBV24-1	few	CASQQGSNQPQHF
TRBJ2-7	TRBV5-4	few	CASHRDSFREQYF
TRBJ2-2	TRBV28	-	CASSLWTSGSSGELFF
TRBJ2-5	TRBV29-1	many	CSVKRDYQETQYF
TRBJ1-1	TRBV3-1	many	CASSLTGRLNTEAFF
TRBJ1-1	TRBV7-3	-	CASSLTGQVYTEAFF
TRBJ1-4	TRBV30	many	CAWSARGPRLNEKLFF
TRBJ1-4	TRBV9	-	CASSVGRQPNEKLFF
TRBJ2-1	TRBV11-2	few	CASSLTVGGYEQFF
TRBJ2-2	TRBV18	few	CASSPRTAHTGELFF
TRBJ2-1	TRBV3-1	many	CASSQTPSPSGSGEQFF
TRBJ2-3	TRBV24-1	few	CATSGRTGNTDTQYF
TRBJ2-7	TRBV12-3/TRBV12-4	-	CASSFTGLGVYEQYF
TRBJ2-2	TRBV30	many	CAWSYRDRNTGELFF
TRBJ2-5	TRBV5-1	few	CASSFAQGAGETQYF
TRBJ2-7	TRBV7-3	few	CASSLRAGEDEQYF
TRBJ2-7	TRBV25-1	-	CASSESGDNTYEQYF
TRBJ1-1	TRBV28	many	CASSATGGASEAFF
TRBJ2-5	TRBV7-2	many	CASSGDRSWTQYF
TRBJ2-3	TRBV5-1	many	CASSLAEAGWGTDTQYF
TRBJ2-5	TRBV18	-	CASSPLPANQENQYF
TRBJ1-2	TRBV28	few	CASKVLGGAGGYTF
TRBJ2-3	TRBV29-1	few	CSVASDTQYF
TRBJ2-2	TRBV7-9	few	CASSGPPNTGELFF
TRBJ1-2	TRBV27	few	CASSLSVGTSTHYGYTF
TRBJ1-4	TRBV7-2	many	CASSLLFGMEGEKLFF
TRBJ1-1	TRBV30	many	CAWSVGRGSTEAFF
TRBJ1-1	TRBV7-9	few	CASSSTSGQLNTEAFF
TRBJ2-5	TRBV20-1	-	CSASRTSGKETQYF
TRBJ2-1	TRBV10-3	many	CAIRGTSGSFYNEQFF
TRBJ2-1	TRBV9	few	CASSVGDPVDNEQFF
TRBJ1-1	TRBV19	-	CASSITVNTEAFF
TRBJ2-1	TRBV27	-	CASKPDIGQLNNEQFF
TRBJ2-5	TRBV5-1	many	CASSLDVRETQYF
TRBJ1-6	TRBV10-3	many	CAISGQAGSSYNSPLHF
TRBJ2-7	TRBV10-3	-	CATGQIGTGGEQYF